This paragraph reports one T cell receptor (beta chain). TCRdb reprocessed the 5' RACE reads and reports one entry per CDR3 protein, with no DNA. The table lists hundreds of thousands of distinct CDR3 sequences. These data are taken from a study of T cells expressing NK-cell markers. This TCR came from a man aged 18 to 69 in good health. The sample comprised blood T cells: a sorted CD56 or NKG2C T cell subset, CD4+ or CD8+ T cells, or bulk PBMC T cells (not recorded which).

The CDR3 sequence: CASSPGTSGGIYQETQYF. The rearrangement links TRBV4-2 to TRBJ2-5; TCRdb outputs TRBD2, but without DNA this stays unchecked. Germline V gives CDR1 LGHNA, CDR2 YNFKEQ. CDR3 length equals 18 residues.